This T cell receptor (beta chain) was obtained from a study of CD8 T cells in ankylosing spondylitis. Study results and caveats: Reportedly, significant enrichment of disease-linked clones occurred in matched ankylosing spondylitis synovial fluid.

This clonotype was seen repeatedly, ten times or more. Its specificity is not known. TCRdb re-called the 5' RACE reads with MiXCR, one entry per CDR3 protein. The sample consists of around 180,000 distinct CDR3 sequences, approximately 18% of them appearing once. The CDR3 is 14 amino acids. V lost 8 bases and J lost 3, with 16 bases in between. The germline gives CDR1 LGHDT, CDR2 YNNKEL (reference sequence). Material: blood, either unsorted or a sorted T cell fraction (not recorded which). The sequence came from a male donor aged 10 to 35 with ankylosing spondylitis or in good health (not recorded which). The chain uses TRBV3-1 and TRBJ1-1; no definite D call. CDR3 sequence: CASGVRGQYTEAFF. CDR3 DNA: TGTGCCAGCGGAGTTAGAGGGCAGTACACTGAAGCTTTCTTT.